This T cell receptor beta chain appears in the sequencing data of a study of CD8+CD57+ T cells in acquired aplastic anemia. Sequencing involved patients with CD8+CD57+ cell expansion previously shown by flow cytometry. Losses at the gene ends were 5 bases for V and 7 bases for J; bases not matched to a gene: 9. The CDR3 is made up of 15 amino acids. CDR1 and CDR2 from the germline V gene are SGHAT and FQNNGV. According to the study, genomic DNA was the template for TCR beta VDJ and CDR3 profiling. TCRdb itself ran the reads through MiXCR, one entry per CDR3 protein. The sample has around 170,000 distinct CDR3 sequences, roughly 45% seen once. The table lists this clonotype with a few counts.

Sample: sorted CD4+, CD8+, or CD8+CD57+ T cells (not recorded which) from PBMCs. The source is a human donor with aplastic anemia. The gene calls are TRBV11-2 and TRBJ2-1; 9 positions agree with TRBD2. This CDR3 is CASSVPGLAGNEQFF. The CDR3 DNA sequence: TGTGCCAGCAGCGTGCCGGGACTAGCTGGTAATGAGCAGTTCTTC.